This T cell receptor beta chain was sequenced in a study of cytomegalovirus exposure and HLA in healthy donors (TCRdb year 2017). In the study overall: According to an earlier analysis of several hundred of the donors, 200 million or so T cells yielded roughly 110 million unique TCR beta sequences and about 300 Gb of sequence data. An early release covering approximately 600 HLA-typed donors comprised approximately 300 gigabases of sequencing data and around 80 million unique TCR sequences. Of the 350 to 400 genotyped donors, roughly 80% fell in the genetic ancestry cluster associated with self-reported Caucasian donors. The study aimed to test whether signatures of past pathogen exposure could be identified by cataloging public T cell receptors. The study used immunosequencing to profile the T cell repertoires of 666 subjects and linked those repertoires to cytomegalovirus serostatus. Besides the first cohort of hundreds of subjects, a separate validation cohort made up of 95 to 150 different subjects was used. To predict cytomegalovirus infection status, the study combined high-throughput TCR immunosequencing, statistical association of individual TCRs with disease status, and machine learning. A later analysis re-analyzed previously published TCR beta repertoires from approximately 670 donors and added high-resolution HLA genotyping to study TCR occurrence patterns. In the later analysis, no new phenotypic data were used to find candidate immune exposures; instead, reliance was placed on TCR beta sequences and their occurrence across donors. In an earlier analysis of 550 to 700 of the donors, high-throughput TCR beta sequencing was used to judge whether each TCR beta V gene segment behaved as functional or pseudogenic. Donor age, sex, ethnicity and CMV serostatus were compiled alongside the repertoire data. In a later genetic analysis, genome-wide SNP genotypes for about three fifths of the 666 donors were used, and that subset was treated as a discovery cohort. Every repertoire in the discovery cohort had been generated on one and the same sequencing platform. HLA typing covered class I and class II loci at four-digit resolution. Typing coverage varied by locus: roughly 629-640 donors for A, B, C, DRB1 and DQB1; some 520 for DQA1; around 610 for DPA1; fewer than 480 for DPB1. Five DR-DQ haplotypes were handled as single units for association and clustering, since linkage in the cohort was strong. Across approximately 400 genotyped donors of the cohort, an average of 235,054 unique TCR beta nucleotide sequences per donor were sequenced, and roughly 17% of those sequences were non-productive.

Per the germline V gene (reference sequence), LNHNV is the CDR1 and YYDKDF is the CDR2. The CDR3 goes from the cysteine to the phenylalanine over 16 residues. Of the read, only the CDR3 DNA is kept; its 48 bases are in frame from base 1. The junction shows trimming of 1 base on V and 6 bases on J, and the gene matches do not reach 8 bases of it. The library was prepared using the immunoSEQ multiplex PCR assay. For the multiplex PCR, a mixture combining 60 forward primers for TCR Vbeta segments and 13 reverse primers for TCR Jbeta segments was used. The CDR3 region of rearranged TCR beta genes was amplified from genomic DNA with a multiplex PCR assay. The amplified TCR beta libraries were sequenced on the Illumina HiSeq System as 87-base-pair reads. From the authors' description of their analysis: Across the 500 to 750 repertoires, a later analysis counted 80 million or so unique TCR beta chains, around 11 million of which were shared by at least two donors. Raw reads were error-corrected and collapsed into unique sequences by a nearest-neighbor algorithm in which closely related sequences were merged to remove PCR and sequencing errors. CDR3 sequences were aligned to IMGT reference sequences to assign V, D and J gene segments. For a sequence to be retained, a match of at least six nucleotides to both a V gene segment and a J gene segment was required. A rearrangement was called productive if the CDR3 had no stop codons and remained in frame with V and J, and every other rearrangement was called non-productive. Following IMGT convention, CDR3 was defined as the stretch from the second conserved V-encoded cysteine up to the conserved J-encoded phenylalanine. In an earlier analysis of 587 of the donors, sequences lacking an unambiguous match to a single V gene segment were excluded. An earlier analysis of a few hundred of the donors classified V segments as functional when productive rearrangements were above 56.7% and as segregating when the standard deviation between donors was above 5%. A statistical classification framework was built to diagnose cytomegalovirus status from the catalog of TCR beta chain sequences. A later analysis assigned V and J genes by comparing TCR nucleotide sequences with IMGT/GENE-DB human TR gene sequences. In a later analysis, CDR3 sequences and most-parsimonious VDJ recombination scenarios were assigned using the TCRdist pipeline. In a later analysis, each TCR beta chain was defined by its CDR3 amino acid sequence together with its V-gene family, and reads lacking a unique V-gene family were excluded. As a way to deal with suspected cross-contamination and a sequencing artifact, a later analysis dropped 592 nucleotide sequences that were highly shared and had low generation probability. In a later analysis, a clonal expansion index for each public chain was calculated from normalized within-repertoire ranks of inferred template counts. A later analysis computed generation probabilities with a VDJ recombination model fitted to out-of-frame rearrangements, and checked the results against IGoR. Hypergeometric tests were used in a later analysis to score TCR-TCR, TCR-HLA and TCR-CMV co-occurrence, with a repertoire-size bias correction applied to the TCR pairs. To estimate false discovery rates, a later analysis permuted the HLA or CMV assignments 20 times. In a later analysis, co-occurring TCRs were grouped with DBSCAN, and TCRdist sequence similarity was added when clustering was performed within HLA-allele-positive subsets. Co-occurrence clustering excluded repertoires with fewer than 30,000 or more than 120,000 public chains, plus five with anomalous nucleotide sharing. TCRdb re-hosts the immuneACCESS table, in-frame sequences only. Its copies lack some clones; in the studies checked, an unresolved V gene accounts for under half of them, and the cause for the rest is not known. From that table come the V and J calls and clone size; the DNA was used to work out D and trimming. This sample lists over 150,000 clones; 79% were detected once. The top ten hold about 2% of the sample.

Comments on this clone: Its antigen specificity is not known. No much larger clone exists at a distance of one base, and base qualities are not known.

Results and caveats for the whole study, not just this receptor: Because counts were too low, approximately 18 rarely observed V segments, including chromosome 9 orphons, were excluded from the earlier analysis of 587 of the donors. Cytomegalovirus status was reported to be diagnosed by the classifier with high specificity and sensitivity in both the original and validation cohorts. In a later analysis, most CMV-associated TCR beta chains were found to appear HLA-restricted, with HLA associations seemingly driven largely by CMV exposure. The sequencing pipeline was judged likely to have produced a cluster of highly shared sequence variants as a technical artifact. The study listed around 160 TCR beta chains as associated with cytomegalovirus. The presence/absence analyses assumed that sequencing depth was roughly uniform across donors, and that assumption may not be true. An association between a missense DCLRE1C variant and V-gene and J-gene trimming of TCR beta chains was found in a later genetic analysis and replicated in an independent cohort. The authors suggested that the approach could potentially be generalized to other disease states and immunological phenotypes. A further reported finding was that TCR beta sequences accurately predicted the HLA-A and HLA-B alleles for most subjects in the first cohort. Correlated functional status among segregating V segments might reflect linkage disequilibrium, but an unknown experimental factor could not be ruled out. The 87-base-pair reads could not distinguish some IMGT-functional V segments, including TRBV6-2 and TRBV6-3, so those segments were excluded. When HLA alleles, especially DR and DQ, strongly co-occurred, attributing TCR associations to individual alleles was difficult. In vitro tests confirmed that a few of the cytomegalovirus-associated TCR beta chains recognize cytomegalovirus antigens. Compared with equally common non-associated chains, HLA-associated TCR beta chains in a later analysis were more clonally expanded and had lower generation probabilities. A later analysis associated some 17,000 TCR beta sequences with specific HLA alleles at a false discovery rate of 0.05. Most TCR sequences were seen in very few donors, while some public TCRs were found in many individuals. An earlier analysis of some 590 of the donors showed that most TCR beta V segments appeared in productive rearrangements either about 87% or about 30% of the time, which broadly matched IMGT annotations. CMV serostatus was the only immune exposure information available for the cohort. Several of the top co-occurrence clusters appeared to be linked to parvovirus B19, influenza, CMV and Epstein-Barr virus, according to a later analysis. Because HLA typing was missing for some donors at each locus, association tests included only the typed subset. The cohort was sequenced for TCR beta chains only, and without alpha or paired-chain data the features that could be detected were limited. According to a later analysis, TCR association rates differed among HLA loci, with DRB1 alleles showing the most associated TCRs and HLA-C alleles showing the fewest. Compared with the roughly 700-donor mean, donors in an Asian-associated ancestry cluster had fewer N-insertions in productive TCRs, according to a later genetic analysis.

The cohort was made up of approximately 670 healthy bone marrow donors. Cohort members were all nominally healthy when sampled, although unrecorded immune exposures were likely present. The donor was CMV seronegative and was included in the group of a few hundred seronegative cohort members. A peripheral blood sample was collected from each donor, and TCR beta sequencing was performed on peripheral blood mononuclear cells. Genomic DNA was extracted from the blood cell samples with the Qiagen DNeasy Blood Extraction Kit. The rearrangement combines TRBV15 with TRBJ2-1; the junction holds 8 bases that match TRBD1. This TCR derives from a man aged 40-55 years in good health and CMV-seronegative. Source material: PBMCs. The DNA is as follows: TGTGCCACCAGCAGAGCCGGACAGGGTAGAAGCAATGAGCAGTTCTTC. It is translated as CATSRAGQGRSNEQFF.